The rows below give T cell receptor beta chains drawn from one sample of a study of shared clonotypes between healthy human individuals. This table comes from immunoSEQ multiplex PCR, and its TCRdb copy is limited to in-frame clones, with some not included. Of 2 million to 2.5 million clones listed, more than 85% are singletons. Specimen: naive CD4+ T cells from PBMCs. The receptors originated from a man younger than 35 in good health. Some clones in this sample may be carry-over from other donors' samples. CDR3s include the opening cysteine and the closing phenylalanine or tryptophan. Fields, in order: J gene, V gene, CDR3 protein.

TRBJ2-7 | TRBV4-1 | CASSRDDFPSYEQYF
TRBJ1-1 | TRBV4-2 | CASSQAWTGGREAFF
TRBJ2-3 | TRBV28 | CASSLGAEKDTQYF
TRBJ2-1 | TRBV6-1 | CASSEARRVDEQFF
TRBJ2-2 | TRBV9 | CASSPKSGNTGELFF
TRBJ1-1 | TRBV7-9 | CASSLKSTGTEAFF
TRBJ2-3 | TRBV5-1 | CASSAGTSGSTDTQYF
TRBJ2-3 | TRBV15 | CATSRRTGVDTQYF
TRBJ1-1 | TRBV7-2 | CASSGHRGTEAFF
TRBJ2-1 | TRBV2 | CASRRLTSYNEQFF
TRBJ1-2 | TRBV7-9 | CASSLAGGGYGYTF
TRBJ1-2 | TRBV28 | CAGASTGAGYTF
TRBJ1-5 | TRBV19 | CASSTTGIYSNQPQHF
TRBJ2-2 | TRBV29-1 | CSVPLAGGPNTGELFF
TRBJ2-1 | TRBV28 | CASSSGLAGHNEQFF
TRBJ1-1 | TRBV7-9 | CASSYYRDAHTEAFF
TRBJ1-4 | TRBV19 | CAISPGGTSEKLFF
TRBJ2-5 | TRBV7-8 | CASSLAGAIVETQYF
TRBJ2-5 | TRBV5-4 | CASSFGSSQETQYF
TRBJ2-7 | TRBV5-1 | CASSVHPLAGAPWGAYEQYF
TRBJ2-7 | TRBV30 | CAWSAMGQRTPPYEQYF
TRBJ2-7 | TRBV28 | CASSPGTFYVSSYEQYF
TRBJ2-2 | TRBV7-7 | CASSPGRGTGELFF
TRBJ2-3 | TRBV7-2 | CASSWDRGTQYF
TRBJ1-1 | TRBV5-1 | CASSLARDTRENTEAFF
TRBJ1-5 | TRBV18 | CASSLIRGNQPQHF
TRBJ2-7 | TRBV27 | CASARQGFLSEQYF
TRBJ2-5 | TRBV5-5 | CASSFRTRPSEETQYF
TRBJ2-7 | TRBV21-1 | CASSKDPHWTGDEQYF
TRBJ2-3 | TRBV2 | CASSELIAGGTQYF
TRBJ2-7 | TRBV28 | CASSPVGQINYEQYF
TRBJ2-1 | TRBV13 | CASSFPTGPHHSYNEQFF
TRBJ1-1 | TRBV9 | CASSVVGQTNTEAFF
TRBJ1-1 | TRBV2 | CASIRTGWGDTEAFF
TRBJ1-5 | TRBV28 | CASSWRQASSNQPQHF
TRBJ2-7 | TRBV6-5 | CASSLGQGTYEQYF
TRBJ1-1 | TRBV28 | CASSSVTETEAFF
TRBJ1-2 | TRBV27 | CASSLGTGVYGYTF
TRBJ2-6 | TRBV7-9 | CASSHLRVGGANVLTF
TRBJ2-1 | TRBV5-4 | CASSSGERTVYNEQFF
TRBJ2-2 | TRBV9 | CASSFRGLANTGELFF
TRBJ2-3 | TRBV5-6 | CASSFGQGGDTQYF
TRBJ2-4 | TRBV28 | CASSGVAKNIQYF
TRBJ2-1 | TRBV6-4 | CASSDRVSGSEQFF
TRBJ2-2 | TRBV11-1 | CASSLGFGDTGELFF
TRBJ1-4 | TRBV5-1 | CASTEGYGKLFF
TRBJ2-5 | TRBV4-1 | CASSLGTADQETQYF
TRBJ1-4 | TRBV6-1 | CASSELWTIPNEKLFF
TRBJ2-3 | TRBV28 | CASSLMGQGTDTQYF
TRBJ2-1 | TRBV30 | CAWNSGRALGNEQFF
TRBJ2-7 | TRBV6-5 | CASRRGTPGYEQYF
TRBJ2-1 | TRBV5-1 | CASSFTRKEQFF
TRBJ2-7 | TRBV6-5 | CASRLNRVTYEQYF
TRBJ1-1 | TRBV28 | CASSSRRDGEAFF